The clone carrying this T cell receptor beta chain was counted only a few times. As yet, its antigen is unknown. These data originate in a study of Graves' ophthalmopathy and Graves' hyperthyroidism. Study information: Before any treatment, peripheral blood was taken at the initial diagnosis.

The sequenced template was RNA, covering the TCR beta CDR3 region. HTBI primers served in a first-round RT-PCR, which a second-round multiplex PCR followed. TCRdb independently ran MiXCR on the multiplex PCR reads; one entry per CDR3 protein. The table lists around 670,000 distinct CDR3 sequences, 40% of them singletons. V lost 6 bases to trimming and J lost 2 bases, with 23 bases between them. The CDR3 totals 16 residues. Germline values: CDR1 DFQATT, CDR2 SNEGSKA (reference sequence). Findings and limits, study-wide: Blood was where most expanded thyroid clonotypes above 0.001 frequency also turned up.

Fresh peripheral blood (10 ml) yielded the PBMCs. The sample was peripheral blood. This chain connects TRBV20-1 to TRBJ2-7, with TRBD1 as a possible D gene (5 bases). The sequence derives from an adult man with Graves' ophthalmopathy. This CDR3 reads CSAPLDWWGATYEQYF. The CDR3 DNA sequence: TGCAGTGCCCCCTTAGATTGGTGGGGCGCCACCTACGAGCAGTACTTC.